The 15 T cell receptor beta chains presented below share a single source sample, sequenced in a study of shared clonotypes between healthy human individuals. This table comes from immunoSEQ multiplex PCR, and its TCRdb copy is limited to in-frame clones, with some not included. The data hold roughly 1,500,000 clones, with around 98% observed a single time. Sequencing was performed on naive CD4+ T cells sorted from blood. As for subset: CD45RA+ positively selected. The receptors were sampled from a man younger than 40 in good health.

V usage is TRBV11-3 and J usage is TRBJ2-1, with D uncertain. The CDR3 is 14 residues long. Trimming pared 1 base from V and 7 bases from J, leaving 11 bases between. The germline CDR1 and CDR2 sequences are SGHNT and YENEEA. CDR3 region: CASSLGVGENEQFF. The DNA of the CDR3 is TGTGCCAGCAGCTTAGGGGTAGGAGAAAATGAGCAGTTCTTC.

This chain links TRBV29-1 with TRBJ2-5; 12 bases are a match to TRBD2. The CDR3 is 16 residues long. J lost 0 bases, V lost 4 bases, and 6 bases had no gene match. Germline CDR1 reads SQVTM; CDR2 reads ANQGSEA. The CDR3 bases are TGCAGCGTTGCTTTTGGGACTAGCGGGTACCAAGAGACCCAGTACTTC. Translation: CSVAFGTSGYQETQYF.

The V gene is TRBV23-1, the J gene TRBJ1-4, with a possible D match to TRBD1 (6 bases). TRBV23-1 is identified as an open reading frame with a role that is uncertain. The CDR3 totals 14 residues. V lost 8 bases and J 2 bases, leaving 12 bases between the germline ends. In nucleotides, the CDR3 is TGCGCCAGCCCCGGGGGGCCGACTAATGAAAAACTGTTTTTT. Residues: CASPGGPTNEKLFF.

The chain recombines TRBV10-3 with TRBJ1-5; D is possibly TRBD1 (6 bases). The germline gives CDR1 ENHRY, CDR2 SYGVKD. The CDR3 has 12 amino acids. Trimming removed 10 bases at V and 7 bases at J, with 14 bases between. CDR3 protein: CATGTLEQPQHF. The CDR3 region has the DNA TGTGCCACCGGGACACTCGAGCAGCCCCAGCATTTT.

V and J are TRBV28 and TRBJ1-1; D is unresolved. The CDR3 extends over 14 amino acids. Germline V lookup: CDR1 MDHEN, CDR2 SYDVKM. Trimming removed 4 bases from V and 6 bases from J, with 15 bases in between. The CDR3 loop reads CASSSHGPSPEAFF. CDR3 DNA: TGTGCCAGCAGTTCCCACGGGCCGAGCCCTGAAGCTTTCTTT. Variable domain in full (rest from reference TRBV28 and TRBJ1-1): DVKVTQSSRYLVKRTGEKVFLECVQDMDHENMFWYRQDPGLGLRLIYFSYDVKMKEKGDIPEGYSVSREKKERFSLILESASTNQTSMYLCASSSHGPSPEAFFGQGTRLTVV.

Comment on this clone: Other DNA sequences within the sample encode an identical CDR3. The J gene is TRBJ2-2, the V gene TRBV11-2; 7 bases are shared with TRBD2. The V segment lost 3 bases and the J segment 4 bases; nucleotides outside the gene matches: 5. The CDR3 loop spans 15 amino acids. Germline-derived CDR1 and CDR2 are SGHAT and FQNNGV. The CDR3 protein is CASSFGGVGTGELFF. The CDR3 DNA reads TGTGCCAGCAGCTTTGGGGGGGTTGGCACCGGGGAGCTGTTTTTT.

CDR3 DNA sequence: TGTGCCAGCAGCGTCGGGACAGGGTATGAAAAACTGTTTTTT. Translating it yields CASSVGTGYEKLFF. The V gene is TRBV9, the J gene TRBJ1-4; 9 bases line up with TRBD1. Per germline, CDR1 SGDLS and CDR2 YYNGEE. This CDR3 spans 14 amino acids. Losses at the gene ends were 2 bases for V and 6 bases for J; bases not matched to a gene: 2. Drawing the rest from reference TRBV9 and TRBJ1-4, the complete variable domain is DSGVTQTPKHLITATGQRVTLRCSPRSGDLSVYWYQQSLDQGLQFLIQYYNGEERAKGNILERFSAQQFPDLHSELNLSSLELGDSALYFCASSVGTGYEKLFFGSGTQLSVL.

CDR3 DNA: TGCGCCAGCCTCCGAGACAGGAACACTGAAGCTTTCTTT. Translation: CASLRDRNTEAFF. The chain uses TRBV5-1 and TRBJ1-1; D might be TRBD1 (5 bases). The CDR3 covers 13 residues. Deletions cut 7 bases from V and 1 base from J, with 11 bases between. Germline loops: CDR1 SGHRS, CDR2 YFSETQ.

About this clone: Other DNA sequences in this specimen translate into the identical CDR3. The CDR3 region is CASSPGQGHYGYTF. The CDR3 coding sequence is TGTGCCAGCAGTCCAGGGCAGGGTCACTATGGCTACACCTTC. This sequence joins TRBV28 and TRBJ1-2; D possibly corresponds to TRBD1 (5 bases). CDR1 and CDR2 (germline): MDHEN, SYDVKM. V lost 5 bases and J lost 3, with 13 bases in between. This CDR3 spans 14 amino acids.

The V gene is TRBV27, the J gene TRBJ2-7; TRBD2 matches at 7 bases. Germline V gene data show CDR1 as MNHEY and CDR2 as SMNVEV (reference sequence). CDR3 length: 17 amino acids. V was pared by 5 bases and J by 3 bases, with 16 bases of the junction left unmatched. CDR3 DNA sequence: TGTGCCAGCAGTAATACCCCGAGGAGCGGGGCCTTCTACGAGCAGTACTTC. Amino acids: CASSNTPRSGAFYEQYF.

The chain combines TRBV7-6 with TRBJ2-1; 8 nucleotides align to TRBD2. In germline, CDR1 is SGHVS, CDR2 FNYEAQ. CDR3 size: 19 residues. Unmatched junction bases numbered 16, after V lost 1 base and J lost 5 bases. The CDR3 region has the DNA TGTGCCAGCAGCTTAGGCTACGGGGTTTTTAAGCGGGGGAACAATGAGCAGTTCTTC. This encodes CASSLGYGVFKRGNNEQFF.

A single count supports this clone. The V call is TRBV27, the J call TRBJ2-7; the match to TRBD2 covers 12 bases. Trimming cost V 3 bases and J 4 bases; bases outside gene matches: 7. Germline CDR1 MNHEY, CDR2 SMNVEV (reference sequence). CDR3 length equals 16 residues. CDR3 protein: CASSFLTSGRNYEQYF. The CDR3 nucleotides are TGTGCCAGCAGTTTCTTGACTAGCGGGAGAAATTACGAGCAGTACTTC.

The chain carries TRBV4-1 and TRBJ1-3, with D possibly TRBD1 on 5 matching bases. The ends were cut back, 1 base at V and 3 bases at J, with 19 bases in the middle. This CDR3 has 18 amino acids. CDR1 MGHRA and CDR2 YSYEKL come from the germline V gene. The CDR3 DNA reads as TGCGCCAGCAGCCAAGGGTTCGCGACAGCAAGTGGTGGAAACACCATATATTTT. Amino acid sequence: CASSQGFATASGGNTIYF.

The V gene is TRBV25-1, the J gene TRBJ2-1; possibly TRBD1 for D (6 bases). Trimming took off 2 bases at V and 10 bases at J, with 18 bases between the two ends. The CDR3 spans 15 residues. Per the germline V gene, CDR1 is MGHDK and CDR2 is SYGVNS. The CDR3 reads CASSEGGTLGWEQFF. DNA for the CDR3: TGTGCCAGCAGTGAAGGTGGGACACTGGGTTGGGAGCAGTTCTTC. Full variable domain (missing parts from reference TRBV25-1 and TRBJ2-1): EADIYQTPRYLVIGTGKKITLECSQTMGHDKMYWYQQDPGMELHLIHYSYGVNSTEKGDLSSESTVSRIRTEHFPLTLESARPSHTSQYLCASSEGGTLGWEQFFGPGTRLTVL.

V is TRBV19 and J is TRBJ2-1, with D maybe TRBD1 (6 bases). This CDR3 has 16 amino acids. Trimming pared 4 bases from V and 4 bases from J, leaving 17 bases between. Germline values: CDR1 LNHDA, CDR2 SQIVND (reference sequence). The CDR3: CASSTPGTRTYNEQFF. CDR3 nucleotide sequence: TGTGCCAGTAGTACCCCCGGGACACGGACTTACAATGAGCAGTTCTTC.